This TCR beta chain appears in the sequencing data of a study of shared clonotypes between healthy human individuals. Authors' data handling: ImmunoSEQ supplied junction-only sequences lacking quality scores, so filtering was different. Repertoires were generated with immunoSEQ multiplex PCR, while TCRdb's copy carries only in-frame clones and drops some. That table supplies the V and J calls and clone size; D and trimming were determined from the DNA. This repertoire shows 650,000 to 700,000 clones, about 90% found once; its top ten account for 34%. Findings and caveats of the study: Generation probabilities of non-shared clonotypes were lower (relative to those shared by all four donors).

This clone was seen a few times. As yet, its antigen is unknown. V was clipped by 1 base and J by 0 bases, with 4 bases between them. CDR1 and CDR2 (germline): SGHDT, YYEEEE. This CDR3 region has 14 residues. The genes are TRBV5-6 and TRBJ1-4; D not certain. This TCR was sampled from a man between 18 and 35 years old in good health. Some clones in this sample may be carry-over from other donors' samples. The sequenced sample was memory CD8+ T cells from PBMCs. The sample's subset: CD45RO+ cells pooled with CCR7-negative TemRA cells. Written as DNA, the CDR3 is TGTGCCAGCAGCTTGCAGACAACTAATGAAAAACTGTTTTTT. Its translation: CASSLQTTNEKLFF.